What follows are 22 T cell receptor beta chains derived from one specimen sequenced in a study of blood T cell repertoires in COVID-19. Clones were read by immunoSEQ multiplex PCR, and TCRdb kept only the in-frame ones, dropping some. The data hold some 190,000 clones, with around four fifths observed a single time. The sequenced sample consisted of peripheral blood. Receptors originate from a human donor in a cohort sampled during active COVID-19.

This sequence joins TRBV6-4 and TRBJ1-4; D may be TRBD1 (5 bases). The V end was cut by 3 bases, the J end by 7 bases, with 18 bases between. Germline lookup yields CDR1 MRHNA and CDR2 SNTAGT. The CDR3 sequence is 16 residues long. CDR3 amino acids: CASSEEALGGSEKLFF. Written as DNA, the CDR3 is TGTGCCAGCAGTGAGGAAGCCCTCGGGGGTAGTGAAAAACTGTTTTTT.

This chain connects TRBV6-6 to TRBJ1-4; 10 bases are a match to TRBD1. The V gene's germline CDR1 is MNHNY and CDR2 SVGAGI (reference sequence). The CDR3 has 12 residues. V was clipped by 6 bases and J by 8 bases; unmatched bases: 0. DNA for the CDR3: TGTGCCAGCAGGGGACAGGGGGAAAAACTGTTTTTT. As protein: CASRGQGEKLFF.

The chain combines TRBV7-8 with TRBJ2-7, with a possible D match to TRBD2 (5 bases). CDR1 is SGHVS and CDR2 is FQNEAQ in the germline V gene. This CDR3 has 14 residues. The V end was cut by 1 base, the J end by 3 bases, with 10 bases between. CDR3 sequence (DNA): TGTGCCAGCAGCTTAGAGCCCGGGAACTACGAGCAGTACTTC. This gives the protein CASSLEPGNYEQYF.

J is TRBJ2-1 and V is TRBV4-1; D ambiguous. The CDR3 spans 11 residues. Trimming shortened V by 0 bases and J by 15 bases, and 9 bases separated the two germline ends. Germline V gives CDR1 MGHRA, CDR2 YSYEKL. CDR3 nucleotide sequence: TGCGCCAGCAGCCAAGATGGGCCAGGGTTCTTC. This encodes CASSQDGPGFF.

The chain recombines TRBV7-2 with TRBJ2-3; a weak D match, TRBD2 (5 bases). CDR1 is SGHTA, CDR2 FQGNSA, per germline. Trimming removed 1 base from V and 7 bases from J, with 15 bases in between. The CDR3 extends over 15 amino acids. CDR3 DNA sequence: TGTGCCAGCAGCTTAGAGGGCGGGTTGATTTATACGCAGTATTTT. The encoded protein is CASSLEGGLIYTQYF. Full variable domain (missing parts from reference TRBV7-2 and TRBJ2-3): GAGVSQSPSNKVTEKGKDVELRCDPISGHTALYWYRQSLGQGLEFLIYFQGNSAPDKSGLPSDRFSAERTGGSVSTLTIQRTQQEDSAVYLCASSLEGGLIYTQYFGPGTRLTVL.

The chain links TRBV10-2 to TRBJ1-4; 12 bases are a match to TRBD1. This CDR3 comprises 16 residues. The junction had 9 bases not matched to a gene; V was cut back by 10 bases and J by 3 bases. In germline, CDR1 is WSHSY, CDR2 SAAADI. CDR3 nucleotide sequence: TGCGCCACCCGGGACAGGGGGCGACTGGCTAATGAAAAACTGTTTTTT. Its protein is CATRDRGRLANEKLFF.

CDR3 bases: TGTGCCAGCAGCCAAGATTCTGGCGGGATTCGAGATACGCAGTATTTT. Protein: CASSQDSGGIRDTQYF. The chain has TRBV3-1 (or the pseudogene TRBV3-2) and TRBJ2-3; a weak D match, TRBD2 (6 bases). V dropped 0 bases and J dropped 5 bases, with 15 bases sitting between them. Looked up from germline, CDR1 is LGHDT and CDR2 is YNNKEL (reference sequence). The CDR3 length is 16 residues.

This clone was detected only once. V is TRBV12-3 or TRBV12-4 and J is TRBJ1-3; no clear D. Between the trimmed V and J ends, which lost 6 bases and 5 bases, there was a span of 5 bases. This CDR3 region has 11 residues. CDR3 in amino acids: CASRGRNTIYF. The CDR3 DNA reads as TGTGCCAGCAGGGGCAGAAACACCATATATTTT.

This chain connects TRBV19 to TRBJ2-1; D unresolved. CDR1 is LNHDA and CDR2 is SQIVND in the germline V gene (reference sequence). The CDR3 contains 14 residues. The V gene lost 4 bases and the J gene lost 8 bases, with 15 bases spanning the gap. The CDR3 reads CASSRSTTSDEQFF. For the CDR3, the DNA is TGTGCCAGTAGTAGATCAACCACTTCCGATGAGCAGTTCTTC.

The CDR3 nucleotides read TGTGCCAGCAGAGCGCCGGGCTCCTACGAGCAGTACGTC. It codes for CASRAPGSYEQYV. The chain uses TRBV6-5 and TRBJ2-7; D gene uncertain. Trimming left V 6 bases short and J 0 bases short, with 9 bases between. The germline CDR1 and CDR2 sequences are MNHEY and SVGAGI. The length of the CDR3 is 13 residues.

This clone showed up just once. J is TRBJ1-5 and V is TRBV4-1, with 7 bases identical to TRBD1. V gave up 4 bases and J gave up 3 bases; unmatched junction bases: 6. This CDR3 is 15 amino acids long. CDR1 is MGHRA, CDR2 YSYEKL, per germline. Here the CDR3 DNA reads TGCGCCAGCAGCCCAGAGACAGGGATCAATCAGCCCCAGCATTTT. Protein: CASSPETGINQPQHF.

The V call is TRBV27, the J call TRBJ2-3, with D unclear. The CDR3 is 12 amino acids. Germline values: CDR1 MNHEY, CDR2 SMNVEV (reference sequence). The V gene lost 6 bases and the J gene lost 3 bases, with 7 bases spanning the gap. DNA for the CDR3: TGTGCCAGCAGCTCGGTTACAGATACGCAGTATTTT. Amino acids: CASSSVTDTQYF.

The chain recombines TRBV7-9 with TRBJ2-4; tentatively, D is TRBD1 (6 bases). The V end was cut by 4 bases, the J end by 14 bases, with 15 bases between. This CDR3 has 12 amino acids. Germline V gene data show CDR1 as SEHNR and CDR2 as FQNEAQ (reference sequence). This chain's CDR3 is CASSYEGHHKYF. The CDR3 region has the DNA TGTGCCAGCAGCTACGAGGGACACCACAAGTACTTC.

Notes on this clone: The junction departs from germline at one end; a sequencing error may be responsible. The DNA of the CDR3 is TGTGCCAGCAGCGAGGTCTCCACAGGTACGCAGTATTTT. Amino acid sequence: CASSEVSTGTQYF. The chain couples TRBV9 to TRBJ2-3; a possible D gene is TRBD1 (5 bases). Germline V gene lookup returns CDR1 SGDLS and CDR2 YYNGEE. This CDR3 is 13 amino acids long.

This clone was recorded only once. The V call is TRBV7-2, the J call TRBJ2-6, with no clear D. Trimming cost V 5 bases and J 7 bases, with 9 bases left between them. The V gene's germline CDR1 is SGHTA and CDR2 FQGNSA. This CDR3 comprises 13 residues. The DNA for the CDR3 is TGTGCCAGCAGCCGACGAGGCGCCAACGTCCTGACTTTC. It yields the protein CASSRRGANVLTF.

The rearrangement uses TRBV7-6 and TRBJ2-1, with 8 bases fitting TRBD1. Trimming at V came to 1 base and at J to 0 bases, leaving 5 bases not matched to a gene. This CDR3 is built from 17 residues. Per the germline V gene, CDR1 is SGHVS and CDR2 is FNYEAQ. CDR3 in amino acids: CASSLGQGISSYNEQFF. The CDR3 coding sequence is TGTGCCAGCAGCTTAGGACAGGGGATCAGCTCCTACAATGAGCAGTTCTTC.

The J gene is TRBJ2-7, the V gene TRBV19; 7 nucleotides match TRBD2. The V segment lost 5 bases and the J segment 3 bases; nucleotides outside the gene matches: 4. The CDR3 covers 13 residues. Germline V gene sequence: CDR1 LNHDA, CDR2 SQIVND (reference sequence). This CDR3 reads CASSHPGGYEQYF. The CDR3 nucleotides are TGTGCCAGTAGTCACCCGGGGGGCTACGAGCAGTACTTC.

V is TRBV11-1 and J is TRBJ2-1, with 7 bases that match TRBD1. This CDR3 spans 15 amino acids. The J segment lost 3 bases and the V segment lost 4 bases, leaving 6 bases of the junction unmatched. Germline CDR1 SGHAT, CDR2 FQDESV (reference sequence). The CDR3 loop reads CASSSLTGVYNEQFF. As DNA, the CDR3 is TGTGCCAGCAGCTCCCTTACAGGGGTCTACAATGAGCAGTTCTTC.

The chain joins TRBV25-1 to TRBJ2-5, with D possibly TRBD1 on 6 matching bases. The V end was cut by 4 bases, the J end by 7 bases, with 10 bases between. The length of the CDR3 is 12 residues. Germline CDR1 is MGHDK and CDR2 is SYGVNS. CDR3 DNA sequence: TGTGCCAGCAGTGCAGGGGTTGGGACCCAGTACTTC. It specifies CASSAGVGTQYF.

The chain is built from TRBV27 and TRBJ2-6; tentatively, D is TRBD2 (5 bases). Trimming stripped 7 bases from V and 0 bases from J, with 22 bases between. The CDR3 contains 19 residues. Germline V gene data show CDR1 as MNHEY and CDR2 as SMNVEV (reference sequence). The CDR3 reads CASTYVGSGFSSGANVLTF. Here the CDR3 DNA reads TGTGCCAGCACTTATGTCGGTTCGGGGTTTTCCTCTGGGGCCAACGTCCTGACTTTC.

This sequence joins TRBV29-1 and TRBJ2-3; 10 bases are a match to TRBD2. The germline V gene encodes CDR1 SQVTM and CDR2 ANQGSEA. V was pared by 3 bases and J by 4 bases, with 7 bases of the junction left unmatched. This CDR3 is 15 amino acids long. CDR3 loop: CSVDSAGGISDTQYF. In nucleotides, the CDR3 is TGCAGCGTTGACTCAGCGGGAGGGATTTCAGATACGCAGTATTTT.

This chain joins TRBV5-6 and TRBJ2-3, with unresolved D. Trimming removed 1 base at V and 2 bases at J, with 8 bases between. This CDR3 has 14 residues. CDR1 SGHDT and CDR2 YYEEEE come from the germline V gene. This CDR3 reads CASSLHISTDTQYF. DNA for the CDR3: TGTGCCAGCAGCTTGCACATATCCACAGATACGCAGTATTTT.